Each of the 8 T cell receptor beta chains below was sequenced from the same sample in a study of response to subunit inactivated influenza vaccine. MiXCR was run by TCRdb on the RT-PCR reads, yielding one entry per CDR3 protein. The top ten clones hold 11% of a sample with around 580,000 distinct CDR3 sequences, 14% of them seen once. The material was PBMCs from blood, obtained 11 to 12 days after vaccination. Source of these receptors: a man between 50 and 59 years old who received an inactivated influenza vaccine.

This clonotype came up many times. The genes are TRBV7-2 and TRBJ1-6; D is uncertain. Germline V gives CDR1 SGHTA, CDR2 FQGNSA. Trimming removed 3 bases from V and 7 bases from J, with 7 bases in between. The CDR3 length is 13 residues. As DNA, the CDR3 is TGTGCCAGCAGCTTGTCCAGCAATTCACCCCTCCACTTT. Translated: CASSLSSNSPLHF. Filled out from reference TRBV7-2 and TRBJ1-6, the complete variable domain reads GAGVSQSPSNKVTEKGKDVELRCDPISGHTALYWYRQSLGQGLEFLIYFQGNSAPDKSGLPSDRFSAERTGGSVSTLTIQRTQQEDSAVYLCASSLSSNSPLHFGNGTRLTVT.

This clonotype was found a few times. The chain has TRBV28 and TRBJ1-1; tentative D call: TRBD1 (6 bases). The CDR3 spans 14 residues. The germline V and J ends were trimmed by 3 bases and 10 bases, with 18 bases remaining between them. CDR1 is MDHEN, CDR2 SYDVKM, per germline. CDR3 region: CASSFQVGAHGAFF. The CDR3 DNA reads TGTGCCAGCAGTTTTCAGGTGGGGGCTCATGGAGCTTTCTTT.

This clonotype showed up just a few times. This chain uses TRBV10-2 with TRBJ2-5, with 7 bases fitting TRBD1. J lost 2 bases, V lost 7 bases, and 16 bases had no gene match. This CDR3 spans 17 amino acids. The germline V gene encodes CDR1 WSHSY and CDR2 SAAADI. Written as DNA, the CDR3 is TGCGCCAGCACTGTTCCGACAGGGTGGCGTGTTCAAGAGACCCAGTACTTC. Amino acid sequence: CASTVPTGWRVQETQYF.

This clonotype came up many times. The chain joins TRBV19 to TRBJ1-4, with 10 bases aligning to TRBD1. The CDR3 is 16 residues long. The V segment lost 4 bases and the J segment 7 bases; nucleotides outside the gene matches: 9. Germline loops: CDR1 LNHDA, CDR2 SQIVND (reference sequence). The CDR3 DNA sequence: TGTGCCAGTAGTAGAACCCCCGGGACAGGGGTTGAAAAACTGTTTTTT. It encodes CASSRTPGTGVEKLFF. Full variable domain (rest looked up from reference TRBV19 and TRBJ1-4): DGGITQSPKYLFRKEGQNVTLSCEQNLNHDAMYWYRQDPGQGLRLIYYSQIVNDFQKGDIAEGYSVSREKKESFPLTVTSAQKNPTAFYLCASSRTPGTGVEKLFFGSGTQLSVL.

The chain uses TRBV20-1 and TRBJ2-1; no reliable D call. V lost 2 bases to trimming and J lost 6 bases, with 5 bases between them. The germline V gene encodes CDR1 DFQATT and CDR2 SNEGSKA (reference sequence). The CDR3 runs 11 residues. The CDR3 DNA reads as TGCAGTGCTAGACCCGGCAATGAGCAGTTCTTC. Translated, it gives CSARPGNEQFF.

This sequence joins TRBV12-3 or TRBV12-4 and TRBJ2-7, with TRBD1 matching over 8 bases. This CDR3 has 14 amino acids. V was pared by 6 bases and J by 2 bases, with 6 bases of the junction left unmatched. The CDR3 region is CASRRQGSAYEQYF. The CDR3 DNA reads TGTGCCAGCAGGAGACAGGGGTCCGCCTACGAGCAGTACTTC.

This clonotype occurred many times. The rearrangement uses TRBV12-3 or TRBV12-4 and TRBJ2-1, with 9 bases matching TRBD2. This CDR3 is built from 15 residues. With V trimmed by 4 bases and J by 6 bases, 7 bases remained unmatched. CDR3 nucleotides: TGTGCCAGCAGTTCCTGGCTAGCGGGGCCCAATGAGCAGTTCTTC. This codes for CASSSWLAGPNEQFF.

The chain carries TRBV10-3 and TRBJ2-7, with TRBD2 matching over 10 bases. Germline loops: CDR1 ENHRY, CDR2 SYGVKD. The trim removed 8 bases at V and 5 bases at J, leaving 15 bases unmatched. This CDR3 has 16 residues. CDR3 sequence (DNA): TGTGCCATCCGGGCGGGACTAGCGTCCCCCGGGAACGAGCAGTACTTC. Its protein product is CAIRAGLASPGNEQYF.